This entry features one T cell receptor (beta chain) sequence. The data stem from a study of blood T cell repertoires in COVID-19. Sequenced by immunoSEQ multiplex PCR; TCRdb stores in-frame clones only, minus some. Here the sample spans around 270,000 clones, around 87% being singletons. The specimen was peripheral blood. This TCR derives from a woman between 45 and 60 years old with acute or convalescent COVID-19.

The CDR3 here is CASSLHRDGGIHGYTF. The CDR3 DNA reads TGTGCCAGCAGTCTACACCGTGACGGGGGGATACATGGCTACACCTTC. The rearrangement joins TRBV28 to TRBJ1-2; possible D gene TRBD1, 5 bases. The CDR3 is made up of 16 amino acids. Germline-derived CDR1 and CDR2 are MDHEN and SYDVKM. V was pared by 5 bases and J by 6 bases, with 22 bases between.